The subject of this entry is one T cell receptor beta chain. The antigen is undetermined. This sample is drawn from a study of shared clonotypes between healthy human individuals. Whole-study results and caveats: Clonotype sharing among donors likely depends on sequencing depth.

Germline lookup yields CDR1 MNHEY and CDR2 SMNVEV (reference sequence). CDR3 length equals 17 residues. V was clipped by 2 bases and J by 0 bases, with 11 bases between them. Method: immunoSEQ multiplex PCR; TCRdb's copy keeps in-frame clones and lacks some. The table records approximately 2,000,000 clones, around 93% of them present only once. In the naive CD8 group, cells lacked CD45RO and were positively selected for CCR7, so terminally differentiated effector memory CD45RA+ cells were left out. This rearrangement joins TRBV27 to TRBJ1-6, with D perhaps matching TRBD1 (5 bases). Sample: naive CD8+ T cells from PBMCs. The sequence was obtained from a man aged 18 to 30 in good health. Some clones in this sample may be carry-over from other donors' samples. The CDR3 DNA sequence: TGTGCCAGCAGTTTAGGCCCCGGGGGCTCCTATAATTCACCCCTCCACTTT. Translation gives CASSLGPGGSYNSPLHF.